This T cell receptor (beta chain) was captured by sequencing in a study of blood T cell repertoires in COVID-19. Whole-study context: T cells, B-cell-depleted T cells, or PBMCs supplied cDNA or gDNA.

Repertoires were generated with immunoSEQ multiplex PCR, while TCRdb's copy carries only in-frame clones and drops some. Found here are hundreds of thousands of clones, over 75% of them singletons; the top ten hold around 0.8%. The ends lost 3 bases at V and 7 bases at J; junction bases unmatched: 2. There are 12 residues in the CDR3. The germline V gene has CDR1 KGHSH and CDR2 LQKENI. The sequencing input was peripheral blood. The chain recombines TRBV18 with TRBJ1-1; 7 nucleotides agree with TRBD1. This sequence originates from a woman younger than 45 with acute or convalescent COVID-19. CDR3 coding DNA: TGTGCCAGCTCACCCGGACAGGTTGAAGCTTTCTTT. Amino acid sequence: CASSPGQVEAFF. Drawing the rest from reference TRBV18 and TRBJ1-1, the complete variable domain is NAGVMQNPRHLVRRRGQEARLRCSPMKGHSHVYWYRQLPEEGLKFMVYLQKENIIDESGMPKERFSAEFPKEGPSILRIQQVVRGDSAAYFCASSPGQVEAFFGQGTRLTVV.